The 2 T cell receptor beta chains reported below all come from one sample, sequenced in a study of blood T cells in healthy people across ages. A second 7 to 11 cycle PCR used barcoded and J-beta primers. TCRdb analysed the 5' RACE reads with MiXCR anew, one entry per CDR3 protein. The sample holds some 1.8 million distinct CDR3 sequences, roughly 43% seen once. Sequencing was performed on blood. These receptors all come from a human donor in good health.

This clonotype was seen a handful of times. The V gene is TRBV29-1, the J gene TRBJ1-1; D is unclear. Germline V gene data show CDR1 as SQVTM and CDR2 as ANQGSEA. The V end was cut by 5 bases, the J end by 3 bases, with 7 bases between. The CDR3 is 11 residues long. CDR3 region: CSVIGHTEAFF. CDR3 DNA: TGCAGCGTTATTGGCCACACTGAAGCTTTCTTT.

Only a few counts were recorded for this clonotype. The genes are TRBV29-1 and TRBJ2-7, with TRBD1 matching 10 bases. The ends lost 6 bases at V and 12 bases at J; junction bases unmatched: 11. CDR1 SQVTM and CDR2 ANQGSEA come from the germline V gene. The CDR3 extends over 12 amino acids. CDR3 in DNA: TGCAGCGTCGCCGGGACAGGGGAAATAAGGTACTTC. Encoded protein: CSVAGTGEIRYF.